The 4 T cell receptor beta chains presented below share a single source sample, sequenced in a study of shared clonotypes between healthy human individuals. Here immunoSEQ multiplex PCR was the method, and the copy in TCRdb shows in-frame clones only, minus some. Of 2 million to 2.5 million clones in the sample, approximately 93% were seen once. Sequences were obtained from naive CD4+ T cells from PBMCs. Subset here: CD45RA+ positively selected. The receptor set was obtained from a young man in good health. Some clones in this sample may be carry-over from other donors' samples.

Note on this clone: The sample holds other DNA sequences that translate to the same CDR3. The chain employs TRBV7-9 and TRBJ2-7; perhaps TRBD2 as D (6 bases). Trimming pared 0 bases from V and 1 base from J, leaving 7 bases between. The V gene's germline CDR1 is SEHNR and CDR2 FQNEAQ (reference sequence). The CDR3 has 14 amino acids. CDR3: CASSLAGTSYEQYF. For the CDR3, the DNA is TGTGCCAGCAGCTTAGCAGGGACTTCCTACGAGCAGTACTTC. The full variable domain, with the rest looked up from reference TRBV7-9 and TRBJ2-7, is DTGVSQNPRHKITKRGQNVTFRCDPISEHNRLYWYRQTLGQGPEFLTYFQNEAQLEKSRLLSDRFSAERPKGSFSTLEIQRTEQGDSAMYLCASSLAGTSYEQYFGPGTRLTVT.

With respect to this clone: Other DNA sequences from this sample encode an identical CDR3 as well. The chain combines TRBV4-2 with TRBJ2-2; D might be TRBD1 (5 bases). Germline assignment: CDR1 LGHNA and CDR2 YNFKEQ. The CDR3 has 15 amino acids. Between the trimmed V and J ends, which lost 2 bases and 5 bases, there was a span of 12 bases. CDR3 in DNA: TGTGCCAGCAGCCAACCCAGGGCAGAAACCGGGGAGCTGTTTTTT. It encodes CASSQPRAETGELFF.

This clone came up a few times. V and J are TRBV25-1 and TRBJ1-1, with TRBD1 identical over 8 bases. The CDR3 has 14 amino acids. The junction had 6 bases not matched to a gene; V was cut back by 5 bases and J by 4 bases. Germline CDR1 reads MGHDK; CDR2 reads SYGVNS. CDR3 residues: CASSRDRWATEAFF. In nucleotides, the CDR3 is TGTGCCAGCAGTAGGGACAGGTGGGCCACTGAAGCTTTCTTT.

The gene calls are TRBV9 and TRBJ2-3, with D unclear. CDR1 and CDR2 (germline): SGDLS, YYNGEE. V lost 0 bases and J lost 2, with 13 bases in between. CDR3 size: 16 residues. The CDR3 protein is CASSVVGSLYTDTQYF. In DNA, the CDR3 is TGTGCCAGCAGCGTAGTAGGTTCTCTCTACACAGATACGCAGTATTTT.